The 27 T cell receptor beta chains in this list originate from one sample, sequenced in a study of radiation and T cells in renal cell carcinoma. Assay used: immunoSEQ multiplex PCR; TCRdb lists only in-frame clones, some missing. Of more than 75,000 clones listed, around 86% are singletons. Regarding time point: blood 2 weeks post-SBRT. The sample's treatment: 15 Gy SBRT to primary tumor, nephrectomy 4 weeks later. Specimen: blood, collected from a patient whose treatment included radiotherapy and nephrectomy. The receptors originated from a woman aged 45-65 years with renal cell carcinoma.

This clone was counted once. The V gene is TRBV10-2, the J gene TRBJ2-3; D is undetermined. Germline V gives CDR1 WSHSY, CDR2 SAAADI. The CDR3 loop spans 10 amino acids. Trimming stripped 10 bases from V and 3 bases from J, with 5 bases between. CDR3 in DNA: TGCGCCACCGCGACAGATACGCAGTATTTT. Its translation is CATATDTQYF.

The chain has TRBV5-5 and TRBJ1-1; TRBD1 matches at 9 bases. J gave up 0 bases and V 4 bases, and 10 bases lay outside the gene matches. Per germline, CDR1 SGHKS and CDR2 YYEKEE (reference sequence). The CDR3 length is 17 residues. The CDR3 region has the DNA TGTGCCAGCAGCCGTAACAGGGGGCCACAAATGAACACTGAAGCTTTCTTT. This gives the protein CASSRNRGPQMNTEAFF.

The genes are TRBV5-1 and TRBJ2-5, with 9 bases aligning to TRBD1. Germline trimming cut 4 bases from V and 2 bases from J; bases unmatched to any gene: 6. Looked up from germline, CDR1 is SGHRS and CDR2 is YFSETQ. The CDR3 spans 15 residues. CDR3 DNA sequence: TGCGCCAGCAGCCCGGGGACAGGGTTTCAAGAGACCCAGTACTTC. Protein sequence: CASSPGTGFQETQYF.

The J gene is TRBJ2-1, the V gene TRBV28; no reliable D call. V was shortened by 6 bases and J by 10 bases, with 13 bases between the two germline ends. This CDR3 region has 12 residues. Germline assignment: CDR1 MDHEN and CDR2 SYDVKM. The CDR3 nucleotides are TGTGCCAGCAGCTCCATATTTTGGGAGCAGTTCTTC. It specifies CASSSIFWEQFF.

V and J are TRBV6-5 and TRBJ2-1, with TRBD2 as a possible D gene (6 bases). The V end lost 0 bases, the J end lost 6 bases, and 9 bases lay between the germline ends. This CDR3 has 14 amino acids. The V gene's germline CDR1 is MNHEY and CDR2 SVGAGI. This CDR3 reads CASSYSETSNEQFF. Here the CDR3 DNA reads TGTGCCAGCAGTTACTCGGAGACTAGCAATGAGCAGTTCTTC.

As DNA, the CDR3 is TGTGCCAGCAGTGAAGGACTAGATATCTACGAGCAGTACTTC. Protein: CASSEGLDIYEQYF. V usage is TRBV2 and J usage is TRBJ2-7; maybe TRBD2 (6 bases). Trimming cost V 1 base and J 3 bases, with 10 bases left between them. This CDR3 has 14 residues. CDR1 is SNHLY and CDR2 is FYNNEI in the germline V gene.

A single count supports this clone. The chain recombines TRBV19 with TRBJ2-7; TRBD1 is a possible D gene (6 bases). This CDR3 has 15 amino acids. V lost 5 bases and J lost 4, with 18 bases in between. Germline V gives CDR1 LNHDA, CDR2 SQIVND (reference sequence). This CDR3 reads CASSPGWGQQYEQYF. CDR3 DNA: TGTGCCAGTAGTCCTGGTTGGGGACAACAATACGAGCAGTACTTC.

This sequence joins TRBV18 and TRBJ2-5; D could derive from TRBD1 or TRBD2 (5 bases each). Germline V gene lookup returns CDR1 KGHSH and CDR2 LQKENI. This CDR3 has 14 residues. The V and J ends lost 2 bases and 2 bases respectively, with 9 bases between them. The CDR3 spells CASSPGGRQETQYF. For the CDR3, the DNA is TGTGCCAGCTCACCAGGGGGTAGACAAGAGACCCAGTACTTC.

The chain links TRBV19 to TRBJ2-6, with a weak D call TRBD1 (6 bases). The V gene lost 5 bases and the J gene lost 2 bases, with 16 bases spanning the gap. The CDR3 runs to 17 residues. Germline CDR1 is LNHDA and CDR2 is SQIVND (reference sequence). CDR3 loop: CASSPYPTGTGANVLTF. The CDR3 bases are TGTGCCAGTAGTCCGTACCCGACAGGCACTGGGGCCAACGTCCTGACTTTC.

The chain carries TRBV5-1 and TRBJ2-5; D perhaps matches TRBD2 (6 bases). The germline gives CDR1 SGHRS, CDR2 YFSETQ. The CDR3 loop spans 14 amino acids. V lost 2 bases to trimming and J lost 4 bases, with 12 bases between them. In DNA, the CDR3 is TGCGCCAGCAGCTTACCGGGAGATGGAGAGACCCAGTACTTC. This encodes CASSLPGDGETQYF. Complete variable domain (other parts from reference TRBV5-1 and TRBJ2-5): KAGVTQTPRYLIKTRGQQVTLSCSPISGHRSVSWYQQTPGQGLQFLFEYFSETQRNKGNFPGRFSGRQFSNSRSEMNVSTLELGDSALYLCASSLPGDGETQYFGPGTRLLVL.

The chain combines TRBV5-6 with TRBJ2-7; TRBD2 agrees at 13 bases. V gave up 4 bases and J gave up 5 bases; unmatched junction bases: 6. Germline CDR1 is SGHDT and CDR2 is YYEEEE. The CDR3 consists of 15 residues. Written as DNA, the CDR3 is TGTGCCAGCAGCAGGGGACTAGCGGGGTTCAACGAGCAGTACTTC. It yields the protein CASSRGLAGFNEQYF.

This clone showed up just once. CDR3 DNA: TGTGCCAGCAGCTTGGGGTTCGACTCAAGGCTTGGCTACACCTTC. Its protein product is CASSLGFDSRLGYTF. The chain couples TRBV5-4 to TRBJ1-2; D is uncertain. V gave up 0 bases and J gave up 7 bases, with 16 bases separating them. The CDR3 is 15 residues long. CDR1 and CDR2 (germline): SGHNT, YYREEE (reference sequence). The full variable domain, completed using reference TRBV5-4 and TRBJ1-2, is ETGVTQSPTHLIKTRGQQVTLRCSSQSGHNTVSWYQQALGQGPQFIFQYYREEENGRGNFPPRFSGLQFPNYSSELNVNALELDDSALYLCASSLGFDSRLGYTFGSGTRLTVV.

The chain carries TRBV28 and TRBJ2-7; a possible D gene is TRBD1 (6 bases). Germline lookup yields CDR1 MDHEN and CDR2 SYDVKM. V dropped 5 bases and J dropped 0 bases, with 11 bases sitting between them. The CDR3 contains 14 residues. The CDR3 protein is CASSPGDGSYEQYF. In DNA, the CDR3 is TGTGCCAGCAGTCCAGGGGACGGCTCCTACGAGCAGTACTTC.

The chain recombines TRBV19 with TRBJ1-1; D not certain. Trimming left V 3 bases short and J 5 bases short, with 16 bases between. The germline gives CDR1 LNHDA, CDR2 SQIVND (reference sequence). The CDR3 loop spans 15 amino acids. CDR3 bases: TGTGCCAGTAGTATTAACCATCGCGGAGGGACTGAAGCTTTCTTT. Protein product: CASSINHRGGTEAFF. The variable domain in full, with the rest retrieved from reference TRBV19 and TRBJ1-1, is DGGITQSPKYLFRKEGQNVTLSCEQNLNHDAMYWYRQDPGQGLRLIYYSQIVNDFQKGDIAEGYSVSREKKESFPLTVTSAQKNPTAFYLCASSINHRGGTEAFFGQGTRLTVV.

The chain links TRBV7-2 to TRBJ1-1, with D tentatively TRBD1 (6 bases). The CDR3 has 15 amino acids. Trimming stripped 4 bases from V and 4 bases from J, with 16 bases between. The germline V gene encodes CDR1 SGHTA and CDR2 FQGNSA. CDR3 in amino acids: CASSSQGGKSTEAFF. The CDR3 DNA reads TGTGCCAGCAGCTCCCAAGGGGGTAAATCCACTGAAGCTTTCTTT.

This clone was seen only once. The chain joins TRBV19 to TRBJ2-1, with D perhaps TRBD2 (6 bases). Per the germline V gene, CDR1 is LNHDA and CDR2 is SQIVND (reference sequence). V lost 5 bases to trimming and J lost 3 bases, with 11 bases between them. The CDR3 is 14 residues long. The CDR3 sequence: CASSVTRDYNEQFF. The CDR3 coding sequence is TGTGCCAGTAGTGTGACTAGGGACTACAATGAGCAGTTCTTC.

The chain joins TRBV27 to TRBJ2-5; D may be TRBD1 (6 bases). The CDR3 spans 14 residues. Germline CDR1 MNHEY, CDR2 SMNVEV (reference sequence). V lost 0 bases and J lost 5, with 10 bases in between. For the CDR3, the DNA is TGTGCCAGCAGTTTATCGAGGGGGTGGGAGACCCAGTACTTC. Protein: CASSLSRGWETQYF.

The rearrangement links TRBV7-2 to TRBJ2-3; 9 nucleotides line up with TRBD1. With 1 base clipped from V and 6 bases from J, the junction kept 8 bases outside the gene matches. CDR3 length equals 16 residues. In germline, CDR1 is SGHTA, CDR2 FQGNSA. CDR3 nucleotide sequence: TGTGCCAGCAGCTTAGAGGGACAGGGCCTCCGGGATACGCAGTATTTT. Amino acid sequence: CASSLEGQGLRDTQYF. The whole variable domain, remainder taken from reference TRBV7-2 and TRBJ2-3, is GAGVSQSPSNKVTEKGKDVELRCDPISGHTALYWYRQSLGQGLEFLIYFQGNSAPDKSGLPSDRFSAERTGGSVSTLTIQRTQQEDSAVYLCASSLEGQGLRDTQYFGPGTRLTVL.

V is TRBV5-8 and J is TRBJ2-7; TRBD1 agrees at 9 bases. The junction had 7 bases not matched to a gene; V was cut back by 1 base and J by 5 bases. Germline CDR1 is SGHTS and CDR2 is YDEGEE. This CDR3 contains 15 residues. The CDR3 reads CASSLRRTGVDEQYF. CDR3 sequence (DNA): TGTGCCAGCAGCTTGCGTCGGACAGGGGTCGACGAGCAGTACTTC. The full variable domain, rest sourced from reference TRBV5-8 and TRBJ2-7, is EAGVTQSPTHLIKTRGQQATLRCSPISGHTSVYWYQQALGLGLQFLLWYDEGEERNRGNFPPRFSGRQFPNYSSELNVNALELEDSALYLCASSLRRTGVDEQYFGPGTRLTVT.

J is TRBJ1-5 and V is TRBV28, with TRBD1 matching 9 bases. The CDR3 is 17 amino acids. CDR1 is MDHEN and CDR2 is SYDVKM in the germline V gene. V shed 5 bases, J shed 6 bases, and the junction held 14 bases outside the gene matches. CDR3 sequence: CASSRKKGQGGFQPQHF. The CDR3 DNA follows: TGTGCCAGCAGTCGGAAAAAGGGACAGGGAGGATTTCAGCCCCAGCATTTT.

In DNA form, the CDR3 reads TGTGCCAGCAGCTTAACAGGGGGGGCCCACGAGCAGTACTTC. This sequence encodes CASSLTGGAHEQYF. The chain uses TRBV7-7 and TRBJ2-7; a weak D match, TRBD1 (8 bases). This CDR3 contains 14 residues. V was cut by 2 bases and J by 5 bases, with 13 bases left in between. Germline lookup yields CDR1 SSHAT and CDR2 FNYEAQ (reference sequence).

The chain uses TRBV28 and TRBJ2-7; no definite D call. The CDR3 extends over 15 amino acids. CDR1 and CDR2 (germline): MDHEN, SYDVKM. V was shortened by 1 base and J by 3 bases, with 13 bases between the two germline ends. The CDR3 DNA reads as TGTGCCAGCAGTTTATACGCCGGAGCACGCTACGAGCAGTACTTC. Translation: CASSLYAGARYEQYF.

The V gene is TRBV7-2, the J gene TRBJ1-2, with TRBD1 matching 7 bases. CDR3 length: 14 amino acids. V lost 1 base and J lost 4; bases outside the gene matches: 3. The germline V gene encodes CDR1 SGHTA and CDR2 FQGNSA. The CDR3 is CASSLDPGGYGYTF. The DNA of the CDR3 is TGTGCCAGCAGCTTAGACCCAGGGGGCTATGGCTACACCTTC.

The chain links TRBV28 to TRBJ1-2; a possible D gene is TRBD1 (6 bases). V was clipped by 4 bases and J by 5 bases, with 8 bases between them. The germline V gene has CDR1 MDHEN and CDR2 SYDVKM. CDR3 size: 12 residues. The CDR3 DNA reads TGTGCCAGCAGTTCGGACAGTTATGGCTACACCTTC. It encodes CASSSDSYGYTF.

The chain has TRBV9 and TRBJ2-3; 7 nucleotides agree with TRBD1. This CDR3 contains 16 residues. CDR1 and CDR2 (germline): SGDLS, YYNGEE. The ends lost 4 bases at V and 5 bases at J; junction bases unmatched: 13. CDR3 bases: TGTGCCAGCAGCCCTACATCCGGGACAGCAAGAGATACGCAGTATTTT. Translation gives CASSPTSGTARDTQYF.

The chain employs TRBV30 and TRBJ1-1; D might be TRBD1 (5 bases). The CDR3 runs 13 residues. V dropped 1 base and J dropped 5 bases, with 11 bases sitting between them. The germline gives CDR1 GTSNPN, CDR2 SVGIG (reference sequence). The CDR3 nucleotides are TGTGCCTGGAGTGGGGGGGTGTGGACTGAAGCTTTCTTT. This sequence encodes CAWSGGVWTEAFF.

A single count supports this clone. Here the CDR3 DNA reads TGTGCCAGCAGGCCCGCTGGCTCTAGCTATGGCTACACCTTC. Translated, it gives CASRPAGSSYGYTF. V and J are TRBV27 and TRBJ1-2; no clear D. The CDR3 covers 14 residues. Deletions cut 6 bases from V and 4 bases from J, with 15 bases between. Germline values: CDR1 MNHEY, CDR2 SMNVEV (reference sequence).